This T cell receptor beta chain was sequenced during a study of early T cells in non-severe SARS-CoV-2 infection. About the research overall: Whole-blood bulk RNA, unsorted, was sequenced, and chains were unpaired. Study results and limitations: VDJdb matching favored anti-spike CD8 responses, missing private and CD4 specificities.

Attachment of unique molecular identifiers to individual cDNA molecules was performed. TCRdb itself ran the 5' RACE reads through MiXCR, one entry per CDR3 protein. The repertoire includes 65,000 to 70,000 distinct CDR3 sequences, 12% of them detected once, and about 1.7% sits in the top ten. Trimming stripped 2 bases from V and 6 bases from J, with 15 bases between. This CDR3 has 15 amino acids. Germline values: CDR1 SGHNT, CDR2 YENEEA. On this clonotype itself: Its antigen is not known.

This receptor was obtained from an adult who was a healthcare worker with PCR-confirmed SARS-CoV-2 infection or an uninfected control (not recorded which). The chain joins TRBV11-3 to TRBJ2-3, with a tentative D call TRBD1 (6 bases). The material sequenced was whole blood. CDR3 region: CASSLSGTRADTQYF. Written as DNA, the CDR3 is TGTGCCAGCAGCTTATCCGGGACAAGGGCGGATACGCAGTATTTT.